This TCR beta chain was captured in a study of T cells in Graves' hyperthyroidism and ophthalmopathy. Study information: Prior to any treatment, at the point of initial diagnosis, peripheral blood was collected.

Amplified TCR beta CDR3 regions came from RNA transcripts. When the TCR CDR3 underwent first-round RT-PCR, the HTBI primer set was used. TCRdb reanalysed the multiplex PCR reads using MiXCR and keeps one entry per CDR3 protein. The sample includes 600,000 to 800,000 distinct CDR3 sequences, under 45% of them seen just once. Among the patients, aged 18 to 65, hyperthyroidism was newly diagnosed and had lasted under 2 months. The V end was cut by 5 bases, the J end by 0 bases, with 13 bases between. CDR3 length: 16 amino acids. In germline, CDR1 is LNHDA, CDR2 SQIVND (reference sequence). Sequences were obtained from blood. This TCR came from a woman aged 40-49 years with Graves' hyperthyroidism. The chain recombines TRBV19 with TRBJ1-4, with D possibly matching TRBD1 (6 bases). CDR3 sequence reads: CASSSHRTATNEKLFF. As DNA, the CDR3 is TGTGCCAGTAGTTCGCACCGGACAGCAACTAATGAAAAACTGTTTTTT.